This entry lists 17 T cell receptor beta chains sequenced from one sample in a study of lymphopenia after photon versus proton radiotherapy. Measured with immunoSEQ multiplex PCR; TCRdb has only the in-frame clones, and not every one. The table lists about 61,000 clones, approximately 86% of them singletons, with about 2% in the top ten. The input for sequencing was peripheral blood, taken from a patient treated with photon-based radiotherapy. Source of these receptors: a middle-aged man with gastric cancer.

CDR3 nucleotides: TGCGCCAGCAGCTTGACAGGAAGAGGCACTGAAGCTTTCTTT. This codes for CASSLTGRGTEAFF. The chain joins TRBV5-1 to TRBJ1-1, with a tentative D call TRBD1 (5 bases). Germline loops: CDR1 SGHRS, CDR2 YFSETQ. The CDR3 has 14 residues. V was trimmed by 1 base and J by 4 bases, leaving 11 bases between them.

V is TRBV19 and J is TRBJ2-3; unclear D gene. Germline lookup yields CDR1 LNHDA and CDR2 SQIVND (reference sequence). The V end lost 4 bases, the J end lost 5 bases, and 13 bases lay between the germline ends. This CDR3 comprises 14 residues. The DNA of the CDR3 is TGTGCCAGTAGTACCCCCGACAAGAGAGATACGCAGTATTTT. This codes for CASSTPDKRDTQYF.

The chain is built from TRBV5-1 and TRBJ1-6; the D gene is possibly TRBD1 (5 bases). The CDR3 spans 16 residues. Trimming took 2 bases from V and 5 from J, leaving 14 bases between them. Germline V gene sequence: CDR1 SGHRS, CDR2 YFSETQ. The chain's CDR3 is CASSFGGAANNSPLHF. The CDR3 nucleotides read TGCGCCAGCAGCTTCGGCGGGGCGGCAAATAATTCACCCCTCCACTTT.

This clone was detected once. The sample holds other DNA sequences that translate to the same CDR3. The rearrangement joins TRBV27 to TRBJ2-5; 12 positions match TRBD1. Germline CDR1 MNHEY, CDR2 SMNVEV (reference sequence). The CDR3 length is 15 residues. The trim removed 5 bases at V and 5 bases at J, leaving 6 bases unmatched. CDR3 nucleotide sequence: TGTGCCAGCAGTACCGGGACAGGGGGCGCCGAGACCCAGTACTTC. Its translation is CASSTGTGGAETQYF.

As DNA, the CDR3 is TGTGCCAGCAGCCTCGGACGTAACACCGGGGAGCTGTTTTTT. It codes for CASSLGRNTGELFF. The chain has TRBV5-4 and TRBJ2-2; D is uncertain. Germline V CDR1 and CDR2: SGHNT, YYREEE (reference sequence). V lost 4 bases and J 2 bases, leaving 9 bases between the germline ends. The CDR3 covers 14 residues.

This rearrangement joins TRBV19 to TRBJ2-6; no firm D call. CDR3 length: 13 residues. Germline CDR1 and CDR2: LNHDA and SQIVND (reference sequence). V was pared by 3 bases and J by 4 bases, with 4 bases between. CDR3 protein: CASSIGGANVLTF. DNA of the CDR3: TGTGCCAGTAGTATCGGCGGGGCCAACGTCCTGACTTTC.

CDR3 coding DNA: TGTGCCAGCAGCAGGGCCGGTTGGGACCGCAAGTACTTC. The encoded protein is CASSRAGWDRKYF. The chain is built from TRBV27 and TRBJ2-5; D is possibly TRBD1 or TRBD2 (5 bases each). V lost 6 bases, J lost 12 bases, and 20 bases lay in between. Germline CDR1 MNHEY, CDR2 SMNVEV (reference sequence). This CDR3 has 13 amino acids.

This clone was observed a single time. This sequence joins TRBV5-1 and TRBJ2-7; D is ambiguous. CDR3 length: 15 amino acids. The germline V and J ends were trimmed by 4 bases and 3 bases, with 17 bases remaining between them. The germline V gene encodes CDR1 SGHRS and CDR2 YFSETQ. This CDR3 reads CASSPDQTAFYEQYF. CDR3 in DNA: TGCGCCAGCAGCCCGGACCAAACCGCCTTCTACGAGCAGTACTTC.

The CDR3 DNA sequence: TGCGCCAGCAGCTTGGATCCGGGGGTAGTTTATAATTCACCCCTCCACTTT. Protein product: CASSLDPGVVYNSPLHF. The rearrangement uses TRBV5-1 and TRBJ1-6; a weak D match, TRBD1 (5 bases). This CDR3 comprises 17 residues. Germline V gives CDR1 SGHRS, CDR2 YFSETQ. V lost 0 bases to trimming and J lost 4 bases, with 14 bases between them.

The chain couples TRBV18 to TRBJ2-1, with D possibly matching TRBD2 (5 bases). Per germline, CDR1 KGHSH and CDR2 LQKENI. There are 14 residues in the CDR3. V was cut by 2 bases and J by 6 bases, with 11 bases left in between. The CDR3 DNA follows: TGTGCCAGCTCACCAGGCGGAGGCCGCAATGAGCAGTTCTTC. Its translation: CASSPGGGRNEQFF.

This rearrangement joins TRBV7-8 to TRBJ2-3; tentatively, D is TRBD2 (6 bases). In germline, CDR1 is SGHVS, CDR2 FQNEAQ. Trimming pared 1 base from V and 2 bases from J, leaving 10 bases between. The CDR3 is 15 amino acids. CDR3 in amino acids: CASSLDAGNTDTQYF. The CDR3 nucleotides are TGTGCCAGCAGCTTAGATGCGGGGAACACAGATACGCAGTATTTT.

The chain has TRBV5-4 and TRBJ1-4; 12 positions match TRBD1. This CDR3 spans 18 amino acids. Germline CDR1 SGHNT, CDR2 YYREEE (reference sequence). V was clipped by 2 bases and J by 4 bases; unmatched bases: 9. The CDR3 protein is CASSLHRDRGRVNEKLFF. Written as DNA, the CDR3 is TGTGCCAGCAGCTTACACCGGGACAGGGGGCGGGTTAATGAAAAACTGTTTTTT.

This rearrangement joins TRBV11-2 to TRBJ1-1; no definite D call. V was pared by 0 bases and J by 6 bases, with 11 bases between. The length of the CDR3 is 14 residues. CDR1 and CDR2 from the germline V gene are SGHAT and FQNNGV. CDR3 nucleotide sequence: TGTGCCAGCAGCTTAGAGGGGATAGGATCTGAAGCTTTCTTT. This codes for CASSLEGIGSEAFF.

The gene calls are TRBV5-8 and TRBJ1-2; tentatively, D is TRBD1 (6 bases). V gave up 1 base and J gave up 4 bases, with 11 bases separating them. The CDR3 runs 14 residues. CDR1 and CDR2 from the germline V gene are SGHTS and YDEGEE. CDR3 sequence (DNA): TGTGCCAGCAGCTTGTGGGGGGGCGGCTATGGCTACACCTTC. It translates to CASSLWGGGYGYTF.

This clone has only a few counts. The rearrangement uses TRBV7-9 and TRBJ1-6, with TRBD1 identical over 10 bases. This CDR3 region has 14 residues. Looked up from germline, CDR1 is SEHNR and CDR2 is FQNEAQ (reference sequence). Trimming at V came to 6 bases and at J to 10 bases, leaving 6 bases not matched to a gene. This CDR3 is CASSSDRGQSPLHF. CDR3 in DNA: TGTGCCAGCAGTTCCGACAGGGGGCAATCACCCCTCCACTTT.

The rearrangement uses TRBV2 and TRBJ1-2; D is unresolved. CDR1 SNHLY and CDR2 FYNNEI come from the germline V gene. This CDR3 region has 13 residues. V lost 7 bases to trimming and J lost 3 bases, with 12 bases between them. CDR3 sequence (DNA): TGTGCCAGCAATCCCCAACGCCACTATGGCTACACCTTC. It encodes CASNPQRHYGYTF. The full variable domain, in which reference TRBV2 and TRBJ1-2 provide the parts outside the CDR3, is EPEVTQTPSHQVTQMGQEVILRCVPISNHLYFYWYRQILGQKVEFLVSFYNNEISEKSEIFDDQFSVERPDGSNFTLKIRSTKLEDSAMYFCASNPQRHYGYTFGSGTRLTVV.

CDR3 region: CASSQGSARQETQYF. The CDR3 DNA sequence: TGCGCCAGCAGCCAAGGGTCGGCCAGACAAGAGACCCAGTACTTC. V usage is TRBV4-3 and J usage is TRBJ2-5, with unresolved D. Germline lookup yields CDR1 LGHNA and CDR2 YSLEER. The CDR3 consists of 15 residues. V was shortened by 1 base and J by 2 bases, with 11 bases between the two germline ends.